This entry is about one TCR beta chain. This clonotype was counted between two and nine times. Its antigen is unknown. No quality values exist for individual bases; no much larger clone is one base distant. CDR1 and CDR2, looked up from the germline V gene, are SQVTM and ANQGSEA. Spanning cysteine to phenylalanine, the CDR3 consists of 12 amino acids. Only the CDR3 DNA stays, 36 bases, in frame from base 1. The V end loses 5 bases and the J end loses 3 bases, and a stretch of 11 bases separates them. Libraries were constructed by 5' RACE. Reads for this sample came from an Illumina HiSeq 2500. A second PCR of about 7 to 12 cycles was performed with a sample-barcoded 5' primer and a J-beta primer mix. Each TCR beta cDNA molecule received a unique molecular identifier from a template-switch 5' adaptor carrying 12 random nucleotides. At least 3 million CDR3-containing paired-end reads were obtained from each sample. The Mint cDNA synthesis kit, primed by a TRBC-specific oligonucleotide, was used to synthesize first-strand cDNA from all RNA. Following uracil-DNA glycosylase treatment, all cDNA underwent a first 18-cycle PCR with the universal primers M1SS and BC2_uni_R. The authors' analysis ran thus. Each sample was normalized by randomly selecting 1 million high-quality reads, each carrying a distinct molecular identifier. Instead of being binned into consensus sequences, reads that shared molecular identifiers were thrown out. MiTCR, set to a Q25 quality threshold and the strictest error-elimination algorithm, was used for CDR3 identification, clonotype clustering and error correction. Lower-bound total TCR beta diversity was estimated with a nonparametric unseen species model using Euler transformation. TCRdb redid the processing of the public reads, applying fastp at Q25 and MiXCR, and retained in-frame beta chains. Rows with one shared CDR3 protein collapse into an entry with the most common genes and DNA. In this record, the V and J calls reflect TCRdb's handling and not the investigators' own analysis. Recorded for this sample are 750,000 to 850,000 distinct CDR3 sequences; just under 25% of them occurred a single time. Of the sample, approximately 3.7% is held by the ten largest clones.

This specimen belongs to a study of blood T cells in healthy people across ages (dated by TCRdb to 2014 to 2015). Regarding the study in general: In model experiments, template switching captured roughly one uniquely barcoded TCR beta cDNA molecule for every two T cells. Using deep sequencing normalized with unique cDNA molecular identifiers, the study measured how TCR beta repertoire diversity changes with age. The donors were split into four age groups: young (average about 15 years), middle-aged (roughly 40), aged (approximately 60) and long-lived (approximately 80). For two donors (one aged 18 to 30 and one aged 80 or older), the study analyzed two additional independent replicas of 1 million unique cDNA reads from the same blood draw. On the study overall, not on this receptor specifically: Bulk unsorted PBMC profiling prevented conclusive comparison of naive and antigen-experienced compartments. The long-lived group showed more naive CD4+ T cells, fewer expanded clones and increased TCR diversity than the aged group, suggesting age selection. Total diversity estimates from one million sequenced T cells were considered lower bounds and underestimates. Because donor CMV infection status was unknown, age-related changes in expanded clonotypes were potentially confounded. Observed TCR beta diversity per million T cells fell roughly linearly with age, and a significant reduction was already apparent by age roughly 41. There was a strong correlation between observed TCR beta diversity and the percentage of naive T cells measured by flow cytometry.

Systemically healthy Caucasian individuals from Russia, approximately 39 in total and aged about 6 to 95 years, were included as donors. Around 9.8 milliliters of peripheral blood were collected from each donor into EDTA-treated Vacutainer tubes. Ficoll-Paque density-gradient centrifugation was used to isolate PBMCs, with at least 6.5 million per sample. Total RNA, at least 5.5 micrograms per sample, was extracted from PBMCs with Trizol reagent. Naive CD45RAhigh/CD27high T cell percentages were measured by flow cytometry on a PBMC aliquot from every donor. The same data also contributed to another study, on T cells of mothers and their children. From that second study: Nine systemically healthy Caucasian individuals served as donors, namely three mothers together with their six children. cDNA synthesis used all of the extracted RNA, with around 1.6 ug of RNA in each 15 ul reaction. Sample barcodes and 2-4 random nucleotides were added via the M1S primer in the second PCR. Each mother yielded over 8 million TCR beta CDR3 reads and each child roughly 3 million reads. Thymic selection similarly shapes TCR recombination output in related and unrelated pairs, with minor effect from inherited differences. Normalized repertoire overlap was always slightly but never significantly higher in related than unrelated mother-child pairs. With a sensitivity of about 100 clones per million clonotypes, no persistent microchimeric T cell clones were detected. The study used deep NGS to compare TCR beta repertoires of mothers and children, seeking features distinguishing related mother-child pairs from unrelated individuals. Mothers averaged around 40 +/- 4 years of age and children averaged about 10 +/- 4 years. After adapter ligation was performed with NEBNext reagents, the libraries were sequenced on an Illumina HiSeq 2000 with 100+100 nt paired-end reads. Mother and child libraries were prepared a month apart and sequenced in separate runs to prevent cross-contamination. Between about 500,000 and 2,100,000 distinct TCR beta clonotypes were identified per donor. Naive TCR beta clonotypes were estimated from low-frequency clonotypes matched to each donor's FACS-determined naive share, without sorting.

Sequenced input: blood. The source is a boy younger than 18 in good health. This receptor chain uses TRBV29-1 and TRBJ2-7, with the D segment identity uncertain. The CDR3 reads CSVRSVSYEQYF. The DNA sequence is as follows: TGCAGCGTTCGGAGCGTCAGCTACGAGCAGTACTTC.